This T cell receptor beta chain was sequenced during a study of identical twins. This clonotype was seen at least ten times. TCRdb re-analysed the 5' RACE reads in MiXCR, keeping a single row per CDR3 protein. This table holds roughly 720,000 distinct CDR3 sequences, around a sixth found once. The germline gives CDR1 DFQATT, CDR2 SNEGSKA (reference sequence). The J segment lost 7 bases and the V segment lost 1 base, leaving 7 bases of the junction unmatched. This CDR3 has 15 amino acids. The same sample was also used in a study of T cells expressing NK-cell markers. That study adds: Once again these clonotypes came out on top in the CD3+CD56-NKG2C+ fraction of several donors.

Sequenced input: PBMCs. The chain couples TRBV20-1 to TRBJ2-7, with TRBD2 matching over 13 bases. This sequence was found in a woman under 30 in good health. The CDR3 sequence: CSARAPGTSGDEQYF. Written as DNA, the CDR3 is TGCAGTGCTAGAGCTCCGGGGACTAGCGGGGATGAGCAGTACTTC.